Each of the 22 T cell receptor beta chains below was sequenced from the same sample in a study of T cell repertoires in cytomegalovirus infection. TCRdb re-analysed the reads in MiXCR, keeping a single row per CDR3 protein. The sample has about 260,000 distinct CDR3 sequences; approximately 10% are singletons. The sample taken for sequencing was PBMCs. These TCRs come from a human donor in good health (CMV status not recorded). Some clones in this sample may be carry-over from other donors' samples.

The DNA for the CDR3 is TGTGCCAGCCAAGATCCGACGGGGTCGATTGGAAACACCATATATTTT. The encoded protein is CASQDPTGSIGNTIYF. V gene TRBV19 combines with J gene TRBJ1-3; D unresolved. Germline V gene lookup returns CDR1 LNHDA and CDR2 SQIVND (reference sequence). This CDR3 spans 16 amino acids. V gave up 9 bases and J gave up 3 bases, with 21 bases separating them.

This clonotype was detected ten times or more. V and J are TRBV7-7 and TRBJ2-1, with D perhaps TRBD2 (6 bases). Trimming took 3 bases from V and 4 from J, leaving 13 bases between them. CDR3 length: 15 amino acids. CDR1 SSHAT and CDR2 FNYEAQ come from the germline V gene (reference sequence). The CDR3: CASSFSSVGYNEQFF. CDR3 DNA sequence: TGTGCCAGCAGCTTCTCTAGCGTAGGATACAATGAGCAGTTCTTC. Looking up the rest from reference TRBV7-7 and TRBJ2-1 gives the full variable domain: GAGVSQSPRYKVTKRGQDVTLRCDPISSHATLYWYQQALGQGPEFLTYFNYEAQPDKSGLPSDRFSAERPEGSISTLTIQRTEQRDSAMYRCASSFSSVGYNEQFFGPGTRLTVL.

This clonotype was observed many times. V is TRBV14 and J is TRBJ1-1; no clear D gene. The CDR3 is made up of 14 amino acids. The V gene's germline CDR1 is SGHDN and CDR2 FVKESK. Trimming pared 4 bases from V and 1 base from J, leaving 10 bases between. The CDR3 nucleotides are TGTGCCAGCAGCCCACGAACAGCGAACACTGAAGCTTTCTTT. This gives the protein CASSPRTANTEAFF.

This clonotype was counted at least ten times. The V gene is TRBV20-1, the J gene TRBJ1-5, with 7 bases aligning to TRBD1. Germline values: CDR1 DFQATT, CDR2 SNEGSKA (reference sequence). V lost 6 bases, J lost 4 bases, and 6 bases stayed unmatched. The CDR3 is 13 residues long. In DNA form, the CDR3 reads TGCAGTGCAAAAACAGGGGATAATCAGCCCCAGCATTTT. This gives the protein CSAKTGDNQPQHF.

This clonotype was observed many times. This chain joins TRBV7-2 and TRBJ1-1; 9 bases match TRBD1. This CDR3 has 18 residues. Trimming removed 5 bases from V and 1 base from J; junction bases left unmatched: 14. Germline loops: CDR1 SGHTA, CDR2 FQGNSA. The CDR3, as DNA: TGTGCCAGCAGCCCTTTTGCCGGGACAGGGCGGCGGAACACTGAAGCTTTCTTT. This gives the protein CASSPFAGTGRRNTEAFF. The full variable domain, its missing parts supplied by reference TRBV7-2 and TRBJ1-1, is GAGVSQSPSNKVTEKGKDVELRCDPISGHTALYWYRQSLGQGLEFLIYFQGNSAPDKSGLPSDRFSAERTGGSVSTLTIQRTQQEDSAVYLCASSPFAGTGRRNTEAFFGQGTRLTVV.

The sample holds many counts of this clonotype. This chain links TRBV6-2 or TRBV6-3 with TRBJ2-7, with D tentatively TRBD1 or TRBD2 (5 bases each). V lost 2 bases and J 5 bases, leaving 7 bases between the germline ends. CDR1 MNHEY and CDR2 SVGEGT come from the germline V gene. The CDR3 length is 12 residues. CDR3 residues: CASSYEGHEQYF. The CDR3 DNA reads TGTGCCAGCAGTTACGAGGGACACGAGCAGTACTTC.

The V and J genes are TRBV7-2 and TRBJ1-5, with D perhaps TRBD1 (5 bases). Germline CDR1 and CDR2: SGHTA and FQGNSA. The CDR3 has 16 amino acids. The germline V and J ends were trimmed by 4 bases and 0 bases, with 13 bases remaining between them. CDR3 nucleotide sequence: TGTGCCAGCAGCTCCCGTTCGGGGCCTAGCAATCAGCCCCAGCATTTT. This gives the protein CASSSRSGPSNQPQHF.

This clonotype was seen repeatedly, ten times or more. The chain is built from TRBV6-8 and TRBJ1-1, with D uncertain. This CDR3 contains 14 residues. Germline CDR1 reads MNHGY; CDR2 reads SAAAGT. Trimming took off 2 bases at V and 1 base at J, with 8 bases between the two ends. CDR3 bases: TGTGCCAGCAGTTACATTCGGGGGAACACTGAAGCTTTCTTT. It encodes CASSYIRGNTEAFF.

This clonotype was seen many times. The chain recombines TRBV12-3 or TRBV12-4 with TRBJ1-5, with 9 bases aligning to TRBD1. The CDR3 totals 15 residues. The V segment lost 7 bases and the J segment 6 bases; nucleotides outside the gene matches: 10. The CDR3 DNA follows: TGTGCCAGCAAAGGGACAGGGAGTCGAGTTCAGCCCCAGCATTTT. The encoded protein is CASKGTGSRVQPQHF.

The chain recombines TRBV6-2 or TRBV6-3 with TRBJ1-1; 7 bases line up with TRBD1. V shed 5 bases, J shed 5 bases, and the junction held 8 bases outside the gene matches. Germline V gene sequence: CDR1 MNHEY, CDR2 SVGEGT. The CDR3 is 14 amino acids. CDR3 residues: CASSQNRGRTEAFF. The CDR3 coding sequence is TGTGCCAGCAGTCAAAACAGGGGCCGGACTGAAGCTTTCTTT.

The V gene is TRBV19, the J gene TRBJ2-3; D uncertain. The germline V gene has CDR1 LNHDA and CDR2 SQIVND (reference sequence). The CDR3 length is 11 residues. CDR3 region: CATASLDTQYF. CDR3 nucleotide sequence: TGTGCAACTGCGAGCCTAGATACGCAGTATTTT.

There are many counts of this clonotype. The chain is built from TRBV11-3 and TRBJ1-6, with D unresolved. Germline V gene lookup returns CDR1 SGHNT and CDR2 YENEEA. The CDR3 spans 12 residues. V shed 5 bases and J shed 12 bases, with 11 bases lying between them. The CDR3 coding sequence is TGTGCCAGCAGCCATAGTAGCAGACCCCTCCACTTT. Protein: CASSHSSRPLHF.

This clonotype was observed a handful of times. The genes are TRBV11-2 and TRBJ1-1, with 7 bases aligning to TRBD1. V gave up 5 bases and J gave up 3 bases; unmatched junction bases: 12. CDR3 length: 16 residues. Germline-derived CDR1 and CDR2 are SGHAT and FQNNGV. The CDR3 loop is CASSPWTGVRDTEAFF. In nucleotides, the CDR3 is TGTGCCAGCAGCCCATGGACAGGAGTAAGGGACACTGAAGCTTTCTTT.

The CDR3 sequence is CAWSVIIGNEQFF. The CDR3 bases are TGTGCCTGGAGTGTTATAATCGGGAATGAGCAGTTCTTC. V is TRBV30 and J is TRBJ2-1; D uncertain. The germline V gene encodes CDR1 GTSNPN and CDR2 SVGIG (reference sequence). Trimming cost V 0 bases and J 7 bases, with 10 bases left between them. This CDR3 is built from 13 residues.

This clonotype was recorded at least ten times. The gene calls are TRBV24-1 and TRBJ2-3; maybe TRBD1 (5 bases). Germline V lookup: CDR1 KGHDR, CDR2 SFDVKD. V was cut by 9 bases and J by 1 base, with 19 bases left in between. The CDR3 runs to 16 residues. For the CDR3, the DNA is TGTGCCACCGAAAACCAAGACAGAGGTGGCACAGATACGCAGTATTTT. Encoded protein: CATENQDRGGTDTQYF.

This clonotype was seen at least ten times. In nucleotides, the CDR3 is TGTGCCAGCAGGACAAATACCGGGACTCAAAATCAGCCCCAGCATTTT. Amino acids: CASRTNTGTQNQPQHF. The V call is TRBV12-3 or TRBV12-4, the J call TRBJ1-5; possible D gene TRBD1, 5 bases. The CDR3 covers 16 residues. Between the trimmed V and J ends, which lost 6 bases and 4 bases, there was a span of 19 bases.

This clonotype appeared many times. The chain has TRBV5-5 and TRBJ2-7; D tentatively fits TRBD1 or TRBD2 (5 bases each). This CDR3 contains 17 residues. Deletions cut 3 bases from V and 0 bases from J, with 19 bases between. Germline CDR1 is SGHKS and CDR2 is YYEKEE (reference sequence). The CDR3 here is CASSSRSGTLSSYEQYF. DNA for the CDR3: TGTGCCAGCAGCTCGCGTTCCGGGACGTTGAGCTCCTACGAGCAGTACTTC.

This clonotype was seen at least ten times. The CDR3 loop reads CASSRGLAKNIQYF. The CDR3 region has the DNA TGTGCCAGCAGTCGGGGACTAGCCAAAAACATTCAGTACTTC. V gene TRBV12-3 or TRBV12-4 combines with J gene TRBJ2-4; TRBD2 is a possible D gene (6 bases). CDR3 size: 14 residues. V was cut by 5 bases and J by 0 bases, with 8 bases left in between.

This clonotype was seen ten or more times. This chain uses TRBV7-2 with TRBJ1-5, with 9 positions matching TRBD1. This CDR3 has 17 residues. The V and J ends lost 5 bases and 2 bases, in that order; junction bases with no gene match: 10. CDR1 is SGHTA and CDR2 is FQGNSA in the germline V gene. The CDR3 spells CASSRTGTGIGNQPQHF. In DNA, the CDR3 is TGTGCCAGCAGCCGTACCGGGACAGGGATAGGCAATCAGCCCCAGCATTTT.

CDR3 DNA: TGTGCCAGCAGTGCCTCCCGGGGCTATAATTCACCCCTCCACTTT. Translated, it gives CASSASRGYNSPLHF. The chain has TRBV28 and TRBJ1-6; D is uncertain. Trimming cost V 5 bases and J 3 bases, with 11 bases left between them. Germline lookup yields CDR1 MDHEN and CDR2 SYDVKM. The CDR3 runs 15 residues.

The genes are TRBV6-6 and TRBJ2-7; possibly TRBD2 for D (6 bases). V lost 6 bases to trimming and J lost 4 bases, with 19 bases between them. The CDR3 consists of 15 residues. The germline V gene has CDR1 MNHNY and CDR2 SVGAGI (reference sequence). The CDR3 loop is CASRKLRDLSYEQYF. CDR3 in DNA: TGTGCCAGCAGAAAACTCCGGGACTTATCGTACGAGCAGTACTTC.

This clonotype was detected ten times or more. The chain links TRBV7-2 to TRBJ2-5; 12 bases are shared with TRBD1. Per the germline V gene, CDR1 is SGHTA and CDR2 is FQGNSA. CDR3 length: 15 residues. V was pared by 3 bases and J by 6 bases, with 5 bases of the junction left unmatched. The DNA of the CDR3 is TGTGCCAGCAGCTTGGGGGGACAGGGGGCGAAGACCCAGTACTTC. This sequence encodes CASSLGGQGAKTQYF. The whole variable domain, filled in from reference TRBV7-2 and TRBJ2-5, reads GAGVSQSPSNKVTEKGKDVELRCDPISGHTALYWYRQSLGQGLEFLIYFQGNSAPDKSGLPSDRFSAERTGGSVSTLTIQRTQQEDSAVYLCASSLGGQGAKTQYFGPGTRLLVL.